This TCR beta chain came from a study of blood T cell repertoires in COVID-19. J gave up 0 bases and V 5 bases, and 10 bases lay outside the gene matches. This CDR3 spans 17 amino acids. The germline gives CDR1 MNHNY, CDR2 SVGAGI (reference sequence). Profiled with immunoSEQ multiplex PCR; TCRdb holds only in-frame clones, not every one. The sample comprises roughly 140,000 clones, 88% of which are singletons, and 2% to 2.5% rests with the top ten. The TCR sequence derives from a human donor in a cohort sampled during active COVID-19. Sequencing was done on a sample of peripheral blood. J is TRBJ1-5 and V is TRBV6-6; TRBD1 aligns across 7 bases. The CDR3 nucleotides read TGTGCCAGCAGTCCGTTGGACAGGCAGTATAGCAATCAGCCCCAGCATTTT. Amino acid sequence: CASSPLDRQYSNQPQHF.